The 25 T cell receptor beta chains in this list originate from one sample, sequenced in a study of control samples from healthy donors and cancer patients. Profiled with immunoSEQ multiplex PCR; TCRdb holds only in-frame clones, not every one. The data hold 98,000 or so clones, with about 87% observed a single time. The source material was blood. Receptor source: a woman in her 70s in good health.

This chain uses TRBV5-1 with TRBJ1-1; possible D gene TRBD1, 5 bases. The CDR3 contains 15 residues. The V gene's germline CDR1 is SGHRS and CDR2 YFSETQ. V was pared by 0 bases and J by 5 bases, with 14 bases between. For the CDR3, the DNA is TGCGCCAGCAGCTTGGAGGGCACCGGGGGGACTGAAGCTTTCTTT. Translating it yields CASSLEGTGGTEAFF.

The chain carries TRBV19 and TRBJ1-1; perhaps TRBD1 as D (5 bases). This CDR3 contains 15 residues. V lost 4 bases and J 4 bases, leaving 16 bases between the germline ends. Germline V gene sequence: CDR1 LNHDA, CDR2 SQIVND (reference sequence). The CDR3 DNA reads TGTGCCAGTAGTACTCCATTTCAGGGAGGCACTGAAGCTTTCTTT. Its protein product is CASSTPFQGGTEAFF.

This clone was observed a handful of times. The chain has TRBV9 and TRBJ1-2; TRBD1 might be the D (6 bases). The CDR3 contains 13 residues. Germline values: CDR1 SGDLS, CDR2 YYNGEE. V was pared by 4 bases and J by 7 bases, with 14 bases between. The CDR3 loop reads CASSPEGVRGYTF. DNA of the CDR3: TGTGCCAGCAGCCCCGAGGGGGTACGTGGCTACACCTTC. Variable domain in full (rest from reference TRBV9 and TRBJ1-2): DSGVTQTPKHLITATGQRVTLRCSPRSGDLSVYWYQQSLDQGLQFLIQYYNGEERAKGNILERFSAQQFPDLHSELNLSSLELGDSALYFCASSPEGVRGYTFGSGTRLTVV.

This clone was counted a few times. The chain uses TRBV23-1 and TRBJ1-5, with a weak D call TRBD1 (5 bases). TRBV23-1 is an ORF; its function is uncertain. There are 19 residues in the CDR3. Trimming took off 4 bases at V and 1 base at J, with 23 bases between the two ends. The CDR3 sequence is CASSRLLLGVLRSNQPQHF. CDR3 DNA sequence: TGCGCCAGCAGTCGGCTACTCCTGGGGGTCCTACGAAGCAATCAGCCCCAGCATTTT.

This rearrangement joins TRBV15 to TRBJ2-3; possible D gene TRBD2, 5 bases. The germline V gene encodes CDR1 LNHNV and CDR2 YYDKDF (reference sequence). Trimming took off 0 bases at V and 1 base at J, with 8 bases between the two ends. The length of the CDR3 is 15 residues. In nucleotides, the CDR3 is TGTGCCACCAGCAGAGATGGACTCGGCACAGATACGCAGTATTTT. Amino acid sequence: CATSRDGLGTDTQYF.

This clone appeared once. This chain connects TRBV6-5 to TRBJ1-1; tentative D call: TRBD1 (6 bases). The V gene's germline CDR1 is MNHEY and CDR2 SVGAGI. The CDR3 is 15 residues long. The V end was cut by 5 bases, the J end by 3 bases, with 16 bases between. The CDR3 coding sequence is TGTGCCAGCAGTAAACCAGGGGTAGGGGACACTGAAGCTTTCTTT. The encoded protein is CASSKPGVGDTEAFF.

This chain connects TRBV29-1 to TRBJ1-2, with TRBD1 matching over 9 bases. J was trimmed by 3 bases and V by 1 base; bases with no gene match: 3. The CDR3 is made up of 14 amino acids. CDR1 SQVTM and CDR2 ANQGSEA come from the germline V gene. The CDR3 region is CSVEGDREYYGYTF. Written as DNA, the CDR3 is TGCAGCGTTGAAGGGGACAGGGAGTACTATGGCTACACCTTC.

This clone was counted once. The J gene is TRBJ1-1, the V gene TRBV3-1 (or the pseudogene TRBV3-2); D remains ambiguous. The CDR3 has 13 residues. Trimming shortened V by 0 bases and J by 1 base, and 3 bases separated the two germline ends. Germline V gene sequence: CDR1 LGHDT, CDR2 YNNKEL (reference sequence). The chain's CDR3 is CASSQDGNTEAFF. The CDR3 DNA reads TGTGCCAGCAGCCAAGATGGGAACACTGAAGCTTTCTTT.

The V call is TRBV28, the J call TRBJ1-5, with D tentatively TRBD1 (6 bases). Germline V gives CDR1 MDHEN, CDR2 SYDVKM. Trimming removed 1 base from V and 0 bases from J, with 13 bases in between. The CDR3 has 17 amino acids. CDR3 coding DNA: TGTGCCAGCAGTTTATATAACAGGGAATATAGCAATCAGCCCCAGCATTTT. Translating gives CASSLYNREYSNQPQHF.

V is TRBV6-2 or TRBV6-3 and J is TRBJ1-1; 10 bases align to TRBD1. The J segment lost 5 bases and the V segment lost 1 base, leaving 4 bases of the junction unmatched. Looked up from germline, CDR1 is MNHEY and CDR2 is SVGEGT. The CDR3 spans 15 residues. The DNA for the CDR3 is TGTGCCAGCAGTTACTTCGGACAGGGGGAAACTGAAGCTTTCTTT. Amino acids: CASSYFGQGETEAFF.

The CDR3 spells CASSEGGRRGNQPQHF. CDR3 nucleotides: TGTGCCAGCAGTGAAGGGGGACGCAGGGGCAATCAGCCCCAGCATTTT. The chain links TRBV2 to TRBJ1-5; a possible D gene is TRBD1 (5 bases). The CDR3 covers 16 residues. Germline V gene data show CDR1 as SNHLY and CDR2 as FYNNEI. V was shortened by 1 base and J by 2 bases, with 12 bases between the two germline ends.

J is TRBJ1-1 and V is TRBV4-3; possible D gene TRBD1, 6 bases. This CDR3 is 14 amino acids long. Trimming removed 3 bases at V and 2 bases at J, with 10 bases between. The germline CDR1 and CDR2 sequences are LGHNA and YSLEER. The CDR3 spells CASSHRGTNTEAFF. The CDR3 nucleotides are TGCGCCAGCAGCCACCGGGGGACAAACACTGAAGCTTTCTTT.

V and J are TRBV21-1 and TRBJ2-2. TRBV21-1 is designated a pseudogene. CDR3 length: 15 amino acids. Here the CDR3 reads CASSKVADLTGELFF. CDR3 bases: TGTGCCAGCAGCAAAGTGGCAGATCTAACCGGGGAGCTGTTTTTT.

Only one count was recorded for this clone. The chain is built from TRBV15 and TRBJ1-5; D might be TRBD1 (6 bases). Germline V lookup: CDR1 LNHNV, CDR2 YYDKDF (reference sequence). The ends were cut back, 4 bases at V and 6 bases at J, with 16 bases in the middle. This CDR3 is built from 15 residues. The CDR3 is CATSITGTGFQPQHF. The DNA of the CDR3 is TGTGCCACCAGCATTACAGGCACAGGGTTTCAGCCCCAGCATTTT.

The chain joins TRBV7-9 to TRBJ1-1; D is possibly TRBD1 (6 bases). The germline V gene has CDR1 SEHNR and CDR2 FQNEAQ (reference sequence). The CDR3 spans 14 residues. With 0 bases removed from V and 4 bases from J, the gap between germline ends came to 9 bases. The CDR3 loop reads CASSLATGATEAFF. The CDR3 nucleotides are TGTGCCAGCAGCTTAGCGACGGGGGCCACTGAAGCTTTCTTT.

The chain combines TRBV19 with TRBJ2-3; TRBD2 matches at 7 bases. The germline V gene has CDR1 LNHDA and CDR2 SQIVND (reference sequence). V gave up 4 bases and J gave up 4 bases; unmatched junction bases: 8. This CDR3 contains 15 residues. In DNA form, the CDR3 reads TGTGCCAGTAGTAAACCAGCGGGAAGCTCAGATACGCAGTATTTT. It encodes CASSKPAGSSDTQYF. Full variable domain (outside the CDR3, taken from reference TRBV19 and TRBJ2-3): DGGITQSPKYLFRKEGQNVTLSCEQNLNHDAMYWYRQDPGQGLRLIYYSQIVNDFQKGDIAEGYSVSREKKESFPLTVTSAQKNPTAFYLCASSKPAGSSDTQYFGPGTRLTVL.

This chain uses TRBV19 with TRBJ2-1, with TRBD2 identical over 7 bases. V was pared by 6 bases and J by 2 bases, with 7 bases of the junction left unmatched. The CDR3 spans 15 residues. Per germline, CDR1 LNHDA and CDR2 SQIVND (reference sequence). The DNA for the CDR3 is TGTGCCAGTAGAACTTTAGCGGGTCCCTACAATGAGCAGTTCTTC. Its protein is CASRTLAGPYNEQFF.

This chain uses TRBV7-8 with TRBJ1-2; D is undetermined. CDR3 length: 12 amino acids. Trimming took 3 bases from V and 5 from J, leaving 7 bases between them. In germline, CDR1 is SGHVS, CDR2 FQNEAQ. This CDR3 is CASSFTGYGYTF. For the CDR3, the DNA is TGTGCCAGCAGCTTTACGGGGTATGGCTACACCTTC.

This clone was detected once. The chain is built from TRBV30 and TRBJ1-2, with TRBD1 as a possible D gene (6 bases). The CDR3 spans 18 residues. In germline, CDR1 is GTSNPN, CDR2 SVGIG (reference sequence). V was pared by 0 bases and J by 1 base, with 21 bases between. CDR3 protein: CAWSVGARGANRNYGYTF. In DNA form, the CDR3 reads TGTGCCTGGAGTGTAGGGGCTAGGGGGGCTAATCGTAACTATGGCTACACCTTC.

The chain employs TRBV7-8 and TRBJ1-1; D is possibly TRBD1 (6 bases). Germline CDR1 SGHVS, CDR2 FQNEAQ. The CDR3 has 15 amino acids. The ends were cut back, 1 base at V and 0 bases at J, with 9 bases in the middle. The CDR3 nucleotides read TGTGCCAGCAGCTTAGAGGGGGGGCTGAACACTGAAGCTTTCTTT. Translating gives CASSLEGGLNTEAFF.

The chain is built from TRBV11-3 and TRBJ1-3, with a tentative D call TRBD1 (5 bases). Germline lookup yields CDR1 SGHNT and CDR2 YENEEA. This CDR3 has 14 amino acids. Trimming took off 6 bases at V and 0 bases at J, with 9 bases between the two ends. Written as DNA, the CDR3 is TGTGCCAGCAGACCCAGGGTCTCTGGAAACACCATATATTTT. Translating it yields CASRPRVSGNTIYF.

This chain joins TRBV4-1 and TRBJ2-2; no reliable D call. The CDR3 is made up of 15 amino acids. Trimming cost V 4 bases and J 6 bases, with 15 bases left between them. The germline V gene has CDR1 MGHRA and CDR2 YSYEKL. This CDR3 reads CASSLRVSEAGELFF. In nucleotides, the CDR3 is TGCGCCAGCAGCCTTCGGGTGTCGGAAGCCGGGGAGCTGTTTTTT.

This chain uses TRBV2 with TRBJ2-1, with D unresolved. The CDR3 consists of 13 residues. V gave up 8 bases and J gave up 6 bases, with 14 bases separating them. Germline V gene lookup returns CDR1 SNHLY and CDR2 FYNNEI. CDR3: CASRYRSSNEQFF. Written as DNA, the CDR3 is TGTGCCAGCCGTTATCGGTCGAGCAATGAGCAGTTCTTC.

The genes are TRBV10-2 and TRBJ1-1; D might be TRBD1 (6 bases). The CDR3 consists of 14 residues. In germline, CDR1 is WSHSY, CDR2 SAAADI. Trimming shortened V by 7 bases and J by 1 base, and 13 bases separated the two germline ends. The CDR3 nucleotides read TGCGCCAGCATTTCCCCGGGGGCGAACACTGAAGCTTTCTTT. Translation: CASISPGANTEAFF.

The CDR3 nucleotides are TGTGCCAGCAGCTTTGTCACCCAGGGGGCTCGAAAGACCCAGTACTTC. This codes for CASSFVTQGARKTQYF. This chain links TRBV11-2 with TRBJ2-5; 8 bases are shared with TRBD1. This CDR3 has 16 residues. The trim removed 3 bases at V and 6 bases at J, leaving 12 bases unmatched. CDR1 SGHAT and CDR2 FQNNGV come from the germline V gene.